The clone carrying this T cell receptor (beta chain) was detected a few times. Its specificity is not known. The sample belongs to a study of identical twins' blood T cells. Germline CDR1 and CDR2: MGHDK and SYGVNS. Deletions cut 2 bases from V and 14 bases from J, with 10 bases between. CDR3 length: 12 amino acids. Regarding the study as a whole: Each donor's most abundant TCRbeta clonotypes shared more CDR3 sequences with her twin than unrelated donors. Twins reportedly had markedly more similar V usage than unrelated donors, even among out-of-frame TCRbeta clonotypes. Twin similarity might stem from environmental factors, not only genetics.

Both ends of each TCR cDNA library bore sample-specific barcodes. TCRdb reprocessed the 5' RACE reads via MiXCR and lists one record per CDR3 protein. The table has fewer than 450,000 distinct CDR3 sequences, more than 25% seen once. Sequenced sample: PBMCs. The origin of this receptor is a woman between 18 and 55 years old in good health. The chain employs TRBV25-1 and TRBJ1-6; D call uncertain. This CDR3 is CASSERLTTLHF. Here the CDR3 DNA reads TGTGCCAGCAGTGAACGCTTAACGACCCTCCACTTT.